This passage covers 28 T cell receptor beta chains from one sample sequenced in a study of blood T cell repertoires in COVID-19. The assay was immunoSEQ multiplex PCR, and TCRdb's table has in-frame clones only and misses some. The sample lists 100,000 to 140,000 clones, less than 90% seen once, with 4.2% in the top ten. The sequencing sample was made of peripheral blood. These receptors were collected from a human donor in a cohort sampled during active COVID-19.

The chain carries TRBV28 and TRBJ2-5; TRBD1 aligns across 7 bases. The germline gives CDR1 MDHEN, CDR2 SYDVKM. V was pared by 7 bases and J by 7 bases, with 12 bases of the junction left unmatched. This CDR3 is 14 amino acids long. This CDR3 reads CASTPPGQAGTQYF. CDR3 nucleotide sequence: TGTGCCAGCACCCCCCCAGGACAGGCCGGGACCCAGTACTTC.

The CDR3 region is CASSIVAAGKNIQYF. DNA for the CDR3: TGTGCCAGTAGTATAGTGGCAGCGGGCAAAAACATTCAGTACTTC. The chain recombines TRBV19 with TRBJ2-4, with D possibly TRBD2 on 6 matching bases. Germline lookup yields CDR1 LNHDA and CDR2 SQIVND (reference sequence). Trimming removed 1 base at V and 3 bases at J, with 10 bases between. The CDR3 is 15 residues long. Combining the CDR3 with reference TRBV19 and TRBJ2-4 gives the whole variable domain DGGITQSPKYLFRKEGQNVTLSCEQNLNHDAMYWYRQDPGQGLRLIYYSQIVNDFQKGDIAEGYSVSREKKESFPLTVTSAQKNPTAFYLCASSIVAAGKNIQYFGAGTRLSVL.

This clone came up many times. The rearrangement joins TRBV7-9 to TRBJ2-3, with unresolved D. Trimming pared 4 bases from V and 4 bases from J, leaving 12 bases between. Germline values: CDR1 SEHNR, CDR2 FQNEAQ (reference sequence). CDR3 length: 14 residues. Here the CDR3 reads CASSSIKVSDTQYF. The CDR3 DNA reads TGTGCCAGCAGCTCTATTAAAGTCTCAGATACGCAGTATTTT.

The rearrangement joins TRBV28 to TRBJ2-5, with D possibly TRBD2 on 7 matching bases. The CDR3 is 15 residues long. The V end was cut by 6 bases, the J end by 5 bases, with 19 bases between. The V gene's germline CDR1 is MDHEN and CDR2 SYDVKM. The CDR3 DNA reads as TGTGCCAGCAGCCCCCCCGGAGGGGGGGTGGAGACCCAGTACTTC. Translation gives CASSPPGGGVETQYF.

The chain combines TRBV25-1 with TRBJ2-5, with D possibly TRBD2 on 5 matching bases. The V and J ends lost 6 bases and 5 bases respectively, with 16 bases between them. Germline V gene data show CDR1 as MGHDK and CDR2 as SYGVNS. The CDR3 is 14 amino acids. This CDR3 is CASRRPGGSETQYF. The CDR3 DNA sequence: TGTGCCAGCAGAAGACCAGGAGGTTCTGAGACCCAGTACTTC.

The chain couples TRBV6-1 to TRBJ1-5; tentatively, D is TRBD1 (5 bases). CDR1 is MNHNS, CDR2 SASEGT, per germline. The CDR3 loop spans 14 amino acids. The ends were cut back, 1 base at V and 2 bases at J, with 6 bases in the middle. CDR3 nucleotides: TGTGCCAGCAGTGAAGGGGGCGGCAATCAGCCCCAGCATTTT. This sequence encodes CASSEGGGNQPQHF.

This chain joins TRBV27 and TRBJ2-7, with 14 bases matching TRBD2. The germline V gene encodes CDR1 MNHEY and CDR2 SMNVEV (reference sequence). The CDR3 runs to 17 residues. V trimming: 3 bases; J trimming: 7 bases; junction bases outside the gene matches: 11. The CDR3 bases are TGTGCCAGCAGTTTCGGCTACCCGGGACTAGCGGGAGATGAGCAGTACTTC. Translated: CASSFGYPGLAGDEQYF.

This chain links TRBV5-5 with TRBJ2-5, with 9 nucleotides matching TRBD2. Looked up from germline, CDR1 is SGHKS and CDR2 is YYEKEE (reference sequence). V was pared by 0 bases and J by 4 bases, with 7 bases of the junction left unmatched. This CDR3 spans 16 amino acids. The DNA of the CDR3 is TGTGCCAGCAGCTTGGTCGCGGGAGGGCCATCAGAGACCCAGTACTTC. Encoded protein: CASSLVAGGPSETQYF.

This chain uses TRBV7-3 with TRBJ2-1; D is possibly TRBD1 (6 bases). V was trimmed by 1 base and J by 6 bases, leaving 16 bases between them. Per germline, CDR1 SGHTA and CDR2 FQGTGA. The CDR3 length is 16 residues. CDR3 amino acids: CASSLMGALSANEQFF. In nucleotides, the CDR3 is TGTGCCAGCAGCTTAATGGGGGCATTATCCGCCAATGAGCAGTTCTTC.

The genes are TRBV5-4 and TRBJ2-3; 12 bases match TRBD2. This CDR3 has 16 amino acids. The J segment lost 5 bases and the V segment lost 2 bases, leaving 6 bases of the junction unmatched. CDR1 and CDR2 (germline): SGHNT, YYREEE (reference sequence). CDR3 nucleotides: TGTGCCAGCAGCTTTCCTAGCGGGAGGGGGGAAGATACGCAGTATTTT. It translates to CASSFPSGRGEDTQYF.

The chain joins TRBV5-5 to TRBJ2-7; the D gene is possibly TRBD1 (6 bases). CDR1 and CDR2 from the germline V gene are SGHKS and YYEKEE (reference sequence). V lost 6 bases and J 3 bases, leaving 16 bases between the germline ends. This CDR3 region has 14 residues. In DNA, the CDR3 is TGTGCCAGCAACCGGGACATCGGATACTACGAGCAGTACGTC. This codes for CASNRDIGYYEQYV.

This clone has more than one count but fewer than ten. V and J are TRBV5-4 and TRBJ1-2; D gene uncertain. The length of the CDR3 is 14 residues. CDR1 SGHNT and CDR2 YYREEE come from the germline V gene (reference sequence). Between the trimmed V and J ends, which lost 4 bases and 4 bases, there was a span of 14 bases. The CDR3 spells CASSESGVSYGYTF. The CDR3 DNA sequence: TGTGCCAGCAGCGAGTCCGGGGTCTCCTATGGCTACACCTTC. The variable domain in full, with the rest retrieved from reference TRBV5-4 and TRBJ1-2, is ETGVTQSPTHLIKTRGQQVTLRCSSQSGHNTVSWYQQALGQGPQFIFQYYREEENGRGNFPPRFSGLQFPNYSSELNVNALELDDSALYLCASSESGVSYGYTFGSGTRLTVV.

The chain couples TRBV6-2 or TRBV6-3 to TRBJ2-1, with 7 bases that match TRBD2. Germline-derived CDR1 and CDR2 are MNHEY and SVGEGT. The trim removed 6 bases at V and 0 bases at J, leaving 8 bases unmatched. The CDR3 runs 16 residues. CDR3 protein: CASSTGLGVSYNEQFF. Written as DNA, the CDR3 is TGTGCCAGCAGCACCGGACTAGGGGTCTCCTACAATGAGCAGTTCTTC.

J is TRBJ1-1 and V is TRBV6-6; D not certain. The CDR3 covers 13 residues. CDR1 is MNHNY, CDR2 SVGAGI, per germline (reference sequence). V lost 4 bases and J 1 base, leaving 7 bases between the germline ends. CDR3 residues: CASSSLKNTEAFF. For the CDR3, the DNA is TGTGCCAGCAGTTCTCTTAAGAACACTGAAGCTTTCTTT.

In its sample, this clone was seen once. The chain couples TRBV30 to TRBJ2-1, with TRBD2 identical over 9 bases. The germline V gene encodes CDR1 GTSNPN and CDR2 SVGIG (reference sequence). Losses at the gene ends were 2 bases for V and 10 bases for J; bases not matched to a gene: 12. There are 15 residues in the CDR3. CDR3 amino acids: CAWSQSLAGVGEQFF. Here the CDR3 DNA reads TGTGCCTGGAGTCAAAGTTTAGCGGGAGTGGGAGAGCAGTTCTTC.

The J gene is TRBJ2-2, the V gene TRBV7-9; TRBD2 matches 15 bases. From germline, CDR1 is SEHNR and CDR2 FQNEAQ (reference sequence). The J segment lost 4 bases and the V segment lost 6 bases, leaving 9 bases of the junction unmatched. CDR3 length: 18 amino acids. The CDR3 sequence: CASSPIPGLAGGTGELFF. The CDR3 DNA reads TGTGCCAGCAGTCCCATACCGGGACTAGCGGGAGGCACCGGGGAGCTGTTTTTT.

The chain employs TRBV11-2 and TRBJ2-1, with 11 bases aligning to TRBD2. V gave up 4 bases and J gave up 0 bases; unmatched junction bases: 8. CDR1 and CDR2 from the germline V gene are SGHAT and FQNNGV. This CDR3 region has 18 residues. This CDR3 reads CASSSYSTSGGSYNEQFF. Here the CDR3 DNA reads TGTGCCAGCAGCTCCTACTCCACTAGCGGGGGCTCCTACAATGAGCAGTTCTTC.

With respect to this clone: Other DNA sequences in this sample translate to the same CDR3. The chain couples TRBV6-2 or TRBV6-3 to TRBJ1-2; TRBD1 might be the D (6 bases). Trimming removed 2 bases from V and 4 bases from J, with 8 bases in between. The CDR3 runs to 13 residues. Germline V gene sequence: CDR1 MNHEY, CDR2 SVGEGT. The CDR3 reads CASSYRGGYGYTF. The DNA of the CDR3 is TGTGCCAGCAGTTACCGAGGGGGCTATGGCTACACCTTC.

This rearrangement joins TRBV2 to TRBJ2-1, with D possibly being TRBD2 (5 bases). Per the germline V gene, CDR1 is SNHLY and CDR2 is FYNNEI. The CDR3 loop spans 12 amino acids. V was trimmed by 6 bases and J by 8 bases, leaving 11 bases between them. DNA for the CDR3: TGTGCCAGCAGGGAGAGGGTTGATGAGCAGTTCTTC. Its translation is CASRERVDEQFF.

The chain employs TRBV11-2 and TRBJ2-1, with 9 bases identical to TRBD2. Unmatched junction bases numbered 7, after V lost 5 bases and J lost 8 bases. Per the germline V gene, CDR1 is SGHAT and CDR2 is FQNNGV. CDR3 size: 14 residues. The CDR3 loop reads CASSPSSGNYEQFF. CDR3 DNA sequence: TGTGCCAGCAGCCCATCTAGCGGGAACTATGAGCAGTTCTTC.

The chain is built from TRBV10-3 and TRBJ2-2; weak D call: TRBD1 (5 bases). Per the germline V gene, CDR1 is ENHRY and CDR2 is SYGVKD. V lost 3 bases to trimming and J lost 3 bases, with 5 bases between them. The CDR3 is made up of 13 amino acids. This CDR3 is CAISDRDTGELFF. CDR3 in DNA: TGTGCCATCAGTGACAGGGACACCGGGGAGCTGTTTTTT.

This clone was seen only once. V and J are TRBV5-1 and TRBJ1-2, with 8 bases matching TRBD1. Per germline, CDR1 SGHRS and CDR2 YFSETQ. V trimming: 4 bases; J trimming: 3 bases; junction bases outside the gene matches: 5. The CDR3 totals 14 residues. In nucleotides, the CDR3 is TGCGCCAGCAGCCCGACAGGGGAACACTATGGCTACACCTTC. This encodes CASSPTGEHYGYTF.

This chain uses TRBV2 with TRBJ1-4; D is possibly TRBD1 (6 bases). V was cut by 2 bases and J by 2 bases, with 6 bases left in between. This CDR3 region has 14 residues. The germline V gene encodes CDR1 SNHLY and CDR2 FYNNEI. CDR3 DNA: TGTGCCAGCAGTGAAAGGGGGACTAATGAAAAACTGTTTTTT. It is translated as CASSERGTNEKLFF.

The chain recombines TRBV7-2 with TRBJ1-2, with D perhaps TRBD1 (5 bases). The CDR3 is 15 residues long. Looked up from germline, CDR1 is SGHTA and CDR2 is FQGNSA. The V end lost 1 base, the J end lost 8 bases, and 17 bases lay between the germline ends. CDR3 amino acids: CASSLGQGSGGGYTF. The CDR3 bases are TGTGCCAGCAGCTTAGGGCAGGGCTCCGGGGGGGGCTACACCTTC. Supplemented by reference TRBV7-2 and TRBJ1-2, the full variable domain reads GAGVSQSPSNKVTEKGKDVELRCDPISGHTALYWYRQSLGQGLEFLIYFQGNSAPDKSGLPSDRFSAERTGGSVSTLTIQRTQQEDSAVYLCASSLGQGSGGGYTFGSGTRLTVV.

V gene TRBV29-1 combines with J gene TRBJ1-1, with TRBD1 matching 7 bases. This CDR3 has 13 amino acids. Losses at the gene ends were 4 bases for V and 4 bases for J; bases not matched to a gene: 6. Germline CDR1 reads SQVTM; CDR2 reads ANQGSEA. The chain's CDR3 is CSVVRGQGTEAFF. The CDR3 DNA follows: TGCAGCGTTGTGAGGGGGCAGGGCACTGAAGCTTTCTTT.

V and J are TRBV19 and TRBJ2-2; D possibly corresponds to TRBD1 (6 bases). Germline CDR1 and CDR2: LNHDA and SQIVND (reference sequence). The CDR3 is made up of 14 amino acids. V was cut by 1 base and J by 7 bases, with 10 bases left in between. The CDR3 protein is CASSIGQVGGELFF. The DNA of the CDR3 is TGTGCCAGTAGTATAGGACAGGTGGGCGGGGAGCTGTTTTTT.

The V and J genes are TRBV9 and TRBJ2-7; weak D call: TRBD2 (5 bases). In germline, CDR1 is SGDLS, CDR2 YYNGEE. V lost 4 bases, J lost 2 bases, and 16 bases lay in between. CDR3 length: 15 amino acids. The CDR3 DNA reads TGTGCCAGCAGCCCAACTGACGGGGTGACCTACGAGCAGTACTTC. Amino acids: CASSPTDGVTYEQYF.

DNA for the CDR3: TGTGCCAGCAGCCAAAGCGGGGGGGCGCGTACTGAAGCTTTCTTT. Translation gives CASSQSGGARTEAFF. V and J are TRBV3-1 (or the pseudogene TRBV3-2) and TRBJ1-1, with D tentatively TRBD1 (6 bases). V was shortened by 2 bases and J by 5 bases, with 15 bases between the two germline ends. Per germline, CDR1 LGHDT and CDR2 YNNKEL (reference sequence). The CDR3 spans 15 residues.